The source of this T cell receptor beta chain is a study of identical twins. Study results and limitations: Insertions were reduced in abundant cord blood beta clonotypes but not in memory repertoires.

In TCRdb, the 5' RACE reads were re-called with MiXCR into one record per CDR3 protein. The data contain over 600,000 distinct CDR3 sequences, roughly 20% of them singletons. About this clonotype itself: Antigen: not known.

V was cut by 5 bases and J by 7 bases, with 15 bases left in between. This CDR3 contains 13 residues. Per germline, CDR1 SEHNR and CDR2 FQNEAQ (reference sequence). These data were likewise used in another study, on T cells expressing NK-cell markers. That study adds: The use of an anti-gamma-delta TCR antibody, which was added in several experiments, restricted sorting to T cells expressing alpha-beta TCR. A range of about 1.0-7.0% of CD8+ T cells consisted of dominant NKG2C+ clonotypes in 6 or 7 donors.

This receptor was identified in a woman aged 18-29 years in good health. J is TRBJ2-7 and V is TRBV7-9, with D hard to call. The sample taken for sequencing was PBMCs. CDR3 sequence reads: CASSHGRQVEQYF. CDR3 DNA sequence: TGTGCCAGCAGCCACGGACGGCAAGTAGAGCAGTACTTC.